The rows below give T cell receptor beta chains drawn from one sample of a study of cytomegalovirus exposure and HLA in healthy donors. The repertoire was sequenced with immunoSEQ multiplex PCR; TCRdb's copy has only in-frame clones and lacks some. The table lists about 130,000 clones, roughly 74% of them singletons, with approximately 7.2% in the top ten. The sample taken for sequencing was PBMCs. These receptors were obtained from a male donor in good health and CMV-seronegative. CDR3s include the opening cysteine and the closing phenylalanine or tryptophan. The D gene is left open where the match is weak. Some rows mark clone size as missing; the rest say once, few, many or name a class of expanded clone.

J: TRBJ2-7; size: NA; D: TRBD1; V: TRBV28; DNA: TGTGCCAGCAACCCCCAGGGGGTGTCGGTATACGAGCAGTACTTC; CDR3: CASNPQGVSVYEQYF
J: TRBJ1-5; size: NA; D: NA; V: TRBV7-2; DNA: TGTGCCAGCAGCCTTGATCCAACAGGGAATCAGCCCCAGCATTTT; CDR3: CASSLDPTGNQPQHF
J: TRBJ2-1; size: NA; D: TRBD2; V: TRBV28; DNA: TGTGCCAGCAGTTTCACTAGCGGGACTTACAATGAGCAGTTCTTC; CDR3: CASSFTSGTYNEQFF
J: TRBJ2-6; size: NA; D: NA; V: TRBV6-6; DNA: TGTGCCAGCAGTTACTCGTATGGGGCCAACGTCCTGACTTTC; CDR3: CASSYSYGANVLTF
J: TRBJ2-7; size: NA; D: TRBD2; V: TRBV11-2; DNA: TGTGCCAGCAGACTCGCGGGAGATAACTACGAGCAGTACTTC; CDR3: CASRLAGDNYEQYF
J: TRBJ2-1; size: once; D: TRBD1; V: TRBV5-1; DNA: TGCGCCAGCACCAACGACAGGGGTATCACTGAGCAGTTCTTC; CDR3: CASTNDRGITEQFF
J: TRBJ1-2; size: NA; D: NA; V: TRBV7-9; DNA: TGTGCCAGCAGCTCCCGCCGCCCGGGCGCGACAGAACCTAACTATGGCTACACCTTC; CDR3: CASSSRRPGATEPNYGYTF
J: TRBJ1-2; size: NA; D: NA; V: TRBV9; DNA: TGTGCCAGCAGCGTAGCAAGTCAGGCTGGCCATATCTATGGCTACACCTTC; CDR3: CASSVASQAGHIYGYTF
J: TRBJ2-1; size: few; D: TRBD2; V: TRBV27; DNA: TGTGCCAGCAGTCAGATCCTGACTAGCGGGAGTTGGAATGAGCAGTTCTTC; CDR3: CASSQILTSGSWNEQFF
J: TRBJ2-3; size: NA; D: TRBD2; V: TRBV5-4; DNA: TGTGCCAGCCGACAAGCGGGGGCAAGGGATACGCAGTATTTT; CDR3: CASRQAGARDTQYF
J: TRBJ1-5; size: NA; D: NA; V: TRBV6-1; DNA: TGTGCAGCACAGGGTTCCCTTAGCAATCAGCCCCAGCATTTT; CDR3: CAAQGSLSNQPQHF
J: TRBJ2-7; size: few; D: TRBD1; V: TRBV28; DNA: TGTGCCATTGAGACAGGGCCCTCCTACGAGCAGTACTTC; CDR3: CAIETGPSYEQYF
J: TRBJ2-1; size: NA; D: TRBD2; V: TRBV4-1; DNA: TGCGCCAGCAGCCATCCCCGACTAGCGGGCCAGGTGGATGAGCAGTTCTTC; CDR3: CASSHPRLAGQVDEQFF
J: TRBJ1-1; size: NA; D: NA; V: TRBV18; DNA: TGTGCCAGCTCACCGGGCCAGAACACTGAAGCTTTCTTT; CDR3: CASSPGQNTEAFF
J: TRBJ2-7; size: NA; D: TRBD2; V: TRBV6-1; DNA: TGTGCCAGCAGTTTCGTAGCGGGGGGGATTTACGAGCAGTACTTC; CDR3: CASSFVAGGIYEQYF
J: TRBJ1-1; size: NA; D: NA; V: TRBV27; DNA: TGTGCCAGCAAAAGCAACATTAACAGGGCGAACACTGAAGCTTTCTTT; CDR3: CASKSNINRANTEAFF
J: TRBJ2-7; size: NA; D: NA; V: TRBV11-2; DNA: TGTGCCAGCAGGGGGGCCCAAGGATTAGAGTACTTC; CDR3: CASRGAQGLEYF
J: TRBJ1-6; size: NA; D: NA; V: TRBV2; DNA: TGTGCCAGCAGGCTACAGGGACCCATAGCTTCACCCCTCCACTTT; CDR3: CASRLQGPIASPLHF
J: TRBJ2-3; size: NA; D: NA; V: TRBV7-8; DNA: TGTGCCAGCAGCTTACCCTCAGATACGCAGTATTTT; CDR3: CASSLPSDTQYF
J: TRBJ2-3; size: NA; D: TRBD2; V: TRBV4-3; DNA: TGCGCCAGCAGCCTTGGAGCGGGAGGGACAGATACGCAGTATTTT; CDR3: CASSLGAGGTDTQYF
J: TRBJ1-4; size: once; D: NA; V: TRBV6-5; DNA: TGTGCCAGCAGCGTCGAGTTTTGGACTAATGAAAAACTGTTTTTT; CDR3: CASSVEFWTNEKLFF
J: TRBJ2-3; size: NA; D: TRBD2; V: TRBV6-6; DNA: TGTGCCAGCAGTTACCCGACCGGAGGGAGGGCAGATACGCAGTATTTT; CDR3: CASSYPTGGRADTQYF
J: TRBJ1-1; size: NA; D: NA; V: TRBV6-6; DNA: TGTGCCAGCAGCCTCGGCACTGAAGCTTTCTTT; CDR3: CASSLGTEAFF
J: TRBJ1-1; size: NA; D: TRBD1; V: TRBV5-1; DNA: TGCGCCAGCAGCTTTGTCGGACAGGGGGTGGATGAAGCTTTCTTT; CDR3: CASSFVGQGVDEAFF
J: TRBJ2-1; size: NA; D: NA; V: TRBV28; DNA: TGTGCCAGCCACAGACTAGGCTCCTACAATGAGCAGTTCTTC; CDR3: CASHRLGSYNEQFF
J: TRBJ2-5; size: NA; D: TRBD1; V: TRBV27; DNA: TGTGCCAGCAGGATACAGGGGAGTTGGGAGACCCAGTACTTC; CDR3: CASRIQGSWETQYF
J: TRBJ2-7; size: NA; D: NA; V: TRBV9; DNA: TGTGCCAGCAGCGCCGGAGGGGCGGAGGGGTACGAGCAGTACTTC; CDR3: CASSAGGAEGYEQYF
J: TRBJ1-1; size: NA; D: NA; V: TRBV30; DNA: TGTGCCTGGAGATTTGACAGGAACACTGAAGCTTTCTTT; CDR3: CAWRFDRNTEAFF
J: TRBJ2-5; size: NA; D: NA; V: TRBV7-2; DNA: TGTGCCAGCAGCTTAAACGGGAGAGCCGAGACCCAGTACTTC; CDR3: CASSLNGRAETQYF
J: TRBJ2-7; size: NA; D: TRBD1; V: TRBV19; DNA: TGTGCCACCGCGACAGGGGCCTACGAGCAGTACTTC; CDR3: CATATGAYEQYF
J: TRBJ1-2; size: NA; D: NA; V: TRBV29-1; DNA: TGCAGCGTCGAACAGGGCTATGGCTACACCTTC; CDR3: CSVEQGYGYTF
J: TRBJ2-5; size: NA; D: NA; V: TRBV28; DNA: TGTGCCAGCAGTTCGCCCGGGACTCAAGAGACCCAGTACTTC; CDR3: CASSSPGTQETQYF
J: TRBJ2-1; size: NA; D: NA; V: TRBV5-5; DNA: TGTGCCAGCAGCTTCTCCGGGACTCTAACCTACAATGAGCAGTTCTTC; CDR3: CASSFSGTLTYNEQFF
J: TRBJ1-3; size: NA; D: NA; V: TRBV6-1; DNA: TGTGCCAGCAGTGAAGCGGCGGCCACAGGAGCTGGAAACACCATATATTTT; CDR3: CASSEAAATGAGNTIYF
J: TRBJ2-7; size: once; D: TRBD2; V: TRBV7-8; DNA: TGTGCCAGCAGATCTAGCGGGGCCTACGAGCAGTACTTC; CDR3: CASRSSGAYEQYF
J: TRBJ2-7; size: few; D: NA; V: TRBV5-6; DNA: TGTGCCAGCAGTACAGGGCCCTACGAGCAGTACTTC; CDR3: CASSTGPYEQYF
J: TRBJ1-6; size: once; D: NA; V: TRBV5-4; DNA: TGTGCCAGCAGCTTGGAGGGGCCCCTTAATAATTCACCCCTCCACTTT; CDR3: CASSLEGPLNNSPLHF
J: TRBJ2-7; size: NA; D: NA; V: TRBV5-1; DNA: TGCGCCAGCAGCCCGCCGGGGTTCACGAGCTCCTACGAGCAGTACTTC; CDR3: CASSPPGFTSSYEQYF
J: TRBJ2-3; size: NA; D: NA; V: TRBV5-1; DNA: TGCGCCAGCAGCTTAGGAGGCCCACAAGATACGCAGTATTTT; CDR3: CASSLGGPQDTQYF
J: TRBJ1-6; size: NA; D: TRBD1; V: TRBV6-1; DNA: TGTGCCAGCAGTGAAACAGGGGGCACACCCCTCCACTTT; CDR3: CASSETGGTPLHF
J: TRBJ2-5; size: NA; D: NA; V: TRBV7-3; DNA: TGTGCCAGCAGCTTAACAGGACAGTACCAAGAGACCCAGTACTTC; CDR3: CASSLTGQYQETQYF